The present T cell receptor (beta chain) was sequenced within a study of monozygotic twins with inflammatory bowel disease. Study-level findings and limits: Repertoire similarity did not separate concordant from discordant twins, possibly from limited power. The sharing of clonotypes with others was lower in IBD patients than in healthy twins, especially with disease activity.

From its re-call of the 5' RACE reads, TCRdb lists each CDR3 protein once, without DNA. The listing records about 170,000 distinct CDR3 sequences. About this clonotype: As yet, its antigen is unknown.

Total RNA from whole blood was isolated with no T cell sorting. Germline loops: CDR1 SGHRS, CDR2 YFSETQ. This CDR3 contains 16 residues. V gene TRBV5-1 combines with J gene TRBJ1-6; absent DNA, TCRdb's TRBD1 call cannot be checked. Material: blood. This clonotype originated in a human donor with ulcerative colitis or Crohn's disease, or a healthy co-twin of an affected twin (not recorded which). The CDR3 is CASSFHGTAEESPLHF.